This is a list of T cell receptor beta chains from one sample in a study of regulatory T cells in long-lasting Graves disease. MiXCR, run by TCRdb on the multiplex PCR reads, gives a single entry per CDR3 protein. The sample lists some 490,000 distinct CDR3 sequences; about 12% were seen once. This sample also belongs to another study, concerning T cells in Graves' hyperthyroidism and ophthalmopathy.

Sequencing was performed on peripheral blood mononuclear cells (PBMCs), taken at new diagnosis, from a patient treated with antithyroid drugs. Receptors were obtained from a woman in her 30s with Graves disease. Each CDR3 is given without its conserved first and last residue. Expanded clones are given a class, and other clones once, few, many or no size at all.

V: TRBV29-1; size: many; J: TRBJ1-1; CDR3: SVEGRTSSPGTEAF
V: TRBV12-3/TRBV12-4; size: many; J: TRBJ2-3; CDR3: ASSLGPILAGDSDTQY
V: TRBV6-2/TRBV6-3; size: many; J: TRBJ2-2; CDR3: ASRPARGATGELF
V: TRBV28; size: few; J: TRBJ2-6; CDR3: ASSLHSGANVLT
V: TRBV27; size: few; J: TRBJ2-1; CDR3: ASSTLGRGSYNEQF
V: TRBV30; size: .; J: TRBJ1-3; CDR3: AWRARGRDAVDSGNTIY
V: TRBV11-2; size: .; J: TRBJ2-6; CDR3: ASSLDQGAGANVLT
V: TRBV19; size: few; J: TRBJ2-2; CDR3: AKRADDRGTGELF
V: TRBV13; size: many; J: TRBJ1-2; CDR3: ASSLGLGGGYT
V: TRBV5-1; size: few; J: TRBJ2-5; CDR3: ASSLGQGGQETQY
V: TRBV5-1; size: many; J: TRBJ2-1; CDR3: ASEPGGLAAIHEQF
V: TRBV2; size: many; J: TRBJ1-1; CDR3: ASSAPSGGPTEAF
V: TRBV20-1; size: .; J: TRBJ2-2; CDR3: SARAQQGLHGELF
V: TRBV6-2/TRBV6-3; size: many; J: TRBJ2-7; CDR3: ASSSPLTYEQY
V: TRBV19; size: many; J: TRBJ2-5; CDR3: ASKEEGGPKETQY
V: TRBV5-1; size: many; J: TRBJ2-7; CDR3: ASSFRNEQY
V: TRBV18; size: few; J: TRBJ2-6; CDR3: ASSPVGDSGANVLT
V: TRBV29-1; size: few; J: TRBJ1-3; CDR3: SVGGRNSGNTIY
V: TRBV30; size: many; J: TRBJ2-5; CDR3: AWIRRGQETQY
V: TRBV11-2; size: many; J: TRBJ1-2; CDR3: ASSLESEDRVLQYGYT
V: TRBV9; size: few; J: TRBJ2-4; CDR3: ASSAIPGRAKNIQY
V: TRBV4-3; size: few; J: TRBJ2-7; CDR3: ASSQSTISEMGYEQY
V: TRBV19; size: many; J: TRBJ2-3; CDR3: ASRSFWQGGEDTQY
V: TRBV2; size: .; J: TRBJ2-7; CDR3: ASSFPPLTGYEQY
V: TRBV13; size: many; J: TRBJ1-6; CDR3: ASRRLTEDFGGSPLH
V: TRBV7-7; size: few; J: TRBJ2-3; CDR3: ASSPSAGGRAWARDTQY
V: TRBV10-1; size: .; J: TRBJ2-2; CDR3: ASSTGTPTGELF
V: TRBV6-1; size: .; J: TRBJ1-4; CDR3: ASSDQMGTNEKLF
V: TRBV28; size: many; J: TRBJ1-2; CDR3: ASSDRGRSEGYT
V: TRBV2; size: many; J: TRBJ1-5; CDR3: ASSEDRVQPQH
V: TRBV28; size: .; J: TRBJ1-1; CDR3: ASNAFTEAF
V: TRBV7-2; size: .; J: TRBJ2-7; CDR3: ASTRTSESYEQY
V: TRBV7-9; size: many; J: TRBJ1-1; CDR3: ASSSTGMTEAF